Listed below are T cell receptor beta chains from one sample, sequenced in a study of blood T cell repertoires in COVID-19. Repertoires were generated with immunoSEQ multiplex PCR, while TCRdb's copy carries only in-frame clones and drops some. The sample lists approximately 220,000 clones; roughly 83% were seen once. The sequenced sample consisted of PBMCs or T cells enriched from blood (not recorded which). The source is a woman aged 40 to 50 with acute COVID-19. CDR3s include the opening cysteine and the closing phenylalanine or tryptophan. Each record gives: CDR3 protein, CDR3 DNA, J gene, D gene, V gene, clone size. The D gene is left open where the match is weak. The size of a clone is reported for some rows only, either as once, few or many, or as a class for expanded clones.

CDR3 protein: CASSRSTGGGYEQYF
CDR3 DNA: TGTGCCAGCAGCCGGTCTACAGGGGGAGGCTACGAGCAGTACTTC
J gene: TRBJ2-7
D gene: TRBD1
V gene: TRBV3-1/TRBV3-2
clone size: -

CDR3 protein: CASSAGASDGYTF
CDR3 DNA: TGTGCCAGCAGCGCTGGGGCGTCGGATGGCTACACCTTC
J gene: TRBJ1-2
D gene: -
V gene: TRBV7-9
clone size: -

CDR3 protein: CASSGQGENYGYTF
CDR3 DNA: TGTGCCAGCAGTGGTCAAGGAGAAAACTATGGCTACACCTTC
J gene: TRBJ1-2
D gene: -
V gene: TRBV28
clone size: -

CDR3 protein: CASSAWDSLPNYGYTF
CDR3 DNA: TGTGCCAGCAGTGCTTGGGACAGTCTCCCTAACTATGGCTACACCTTC
J gene: TRBJ1-2
D gene: TRBD1
V gene: TRBV2
clone size: -

CDR3 protein: CASSPRWAGHTEAFF
CDR3 DNA: TGTGCCAGCAGTCCGCGGTGGGCAGGGCACACTGAAGCTTTCTTT
J gene: TRBJ1-1
D gene: -
V gene: TRBV28
clone size: -

CDR3 protein: CATSSEGSNQPQHF
CDR3 DNA: TGTGCCACCAGCAGCGAGGGTAGCAATCAGCCCCAGCATTTT
J gene: TRBJ1-5
D gene: -
V gene: TRBV15
clone size: -

CDR3 protein: CASSSGTSGANTDTQYF
CDR3 DNA: TGTGCCAGCTCATCAGGGACTAGCGGGGCCAACACAGATACGCAGTATTTT
J gene: TRBJ2-3
D gene: TRBD2
V gene: TRBV18
clone size: -

CDR3 protein: CASSRGQGRDEQFF
CDR3 DNA: TGTGCCAGCAGCCGCGGACAGGGTAGAGATGAGCAGTTCTTC
J gene: TRBJ2-1
D gene: TRBD1
V gene: TRBV11-2
clone size: -

CDR3 protein: CASSRGTSGGDTQYF
CDR3 DNA: TGCGCCAGCAGCCGAGGGACTAGCGGAGGGGATACGCAGTATTTT
J gene: TRBJ2-3
D gene: TRBD2
V gene: TRBV4-1
clone size: few

CDR3 protein: CASSHRTGSYGYTF
CDR3 DNA: TGTGCCAGCAGCCACCGGACAGGGAGCTATGGCTACACCTTC
J gene: TRBJ1-2
D gene: TRBD1
V gene: TRBV5-6
clone size: -

CDR3 protein: CASSLVSLQGNYGYTF
CDR3 DNA: TGTGCCAGCAGCTTAGTATCTTTACAGGGAAACTATGGCTACACCTTC
J gene: TRBJ1-2
D gene: -
V gene: TRBV13
clone size: -

CDR3 protein: CASSLWGRLPYEQYF
CDR3 DNA: TGTGCCAGCAGCTTGTGGGGGCGCCTCCCCTACGAGCAGTACTTC
J gene: TRBJ2-7
D gene: -
V gene: TRBV5-4
clone size: -

CDR3 protein: CASSRTSEETQYF
CDR3 DNA: TGTGCCAGCAGTCGTACTAGCGAGGAGACCCAGTACTTC
J gene: TRBJ2-5
D gene: TRBD2
V gene: TRBV6-2/TRBV6-3
clone size: once

CDR3 protein: CSASRTGPQFF
CDR3 DNA: TGCAGTGCTAGTCGGACAGGACCTCAGTTCTTC
J gene: TRBJ2-1
D gene: TRBD1
V gene: TRBV20-1
clone size: -

CDR3 protein: CASSRDRVGTEAFF
CDR3 DNA: TGTGCCAGCAGTCGAGACAGGGTTGGGACTGAAGCTTTCTTT
J gene: TRBJ1-1
D gene: TRBD1
V gene: TRBV28
clone size: -

CDR3 protein: CASSSGSRDSSLKQFF
CDR3 DNA: TGTGCCAGCAGTTCCGGCTCCCGGGACTCATCCCTGAAGCAGTTCTTC
J gene: TRBJ2-1
D gene: -
V gene: TRBV28
clone size: -

CDR3 protein: CASSSRYFYGYTF
CDR3 DNA: TGTGCCAGCAGTAGCAGGTACTTCTATGGCTACACCTTC
J gene: TRBJ1-2
D gene: -
V gene: TRBV6-5
clone size: -

CDR3 protein: CASSPGNEQFF
CDR3 DNA: TGTGCCAGCAGTCCGGGGAATGAGCAGTTCTTC
J gene: TRBJ2-1
D gene: -
V gene: TRBV3-1/TRBV3-2
clone size: once

CDR3 protein: CAISLNAKNGELFF
CDR3 DNA: TGTGCCATCAGCCTAAACGCGAAGAACGGGGAGCTGTTTTTT
J gene: TRBJ2-2
D gene: -
V gene: TRBV10-3
clone size: -

CDR3 protein: CASSLRGISNQPQHF
CDR3 DNA: TGTGCCAGCAGTTTAAGGGGTATTAGCAATCAGCCCCAGCATTTT
J gene: TRBJ1-5
D gene: -
V gene: TRBV27
clone size: -

CDR3 protein: CASSPGQGISLAEKLFF
CDR3 DNA: TGTGCCAGCAGCCCGGGACAGGGGATATCTCTGGCTGAAAAACTGTTTTTT
J gene: TRBJ1-4
D gene: TRBD1
V gene: TRBV7-2
clone size: -

CDR3 protein: CASSLSDRVNEKLFF
CDR3 DNA: TGCGCCAGCAGCCTTTCGGACAGGGTGAATGAAAAACTGTTTTTT
J gene: TRBJ1-4
D gene: TRBD1
V gene: TRBV4-1
clone size: -

CDR3 protein: CASSRHSYNSPLHF
CDR3 DNA: TGTGCCAGCAGCCGACACTCCTATAATTCACCCCTCCACTTT
J gene: TRBJ1-6
D gene: -
V gene: TRBV3-1/TRBV3-2
clone size: many